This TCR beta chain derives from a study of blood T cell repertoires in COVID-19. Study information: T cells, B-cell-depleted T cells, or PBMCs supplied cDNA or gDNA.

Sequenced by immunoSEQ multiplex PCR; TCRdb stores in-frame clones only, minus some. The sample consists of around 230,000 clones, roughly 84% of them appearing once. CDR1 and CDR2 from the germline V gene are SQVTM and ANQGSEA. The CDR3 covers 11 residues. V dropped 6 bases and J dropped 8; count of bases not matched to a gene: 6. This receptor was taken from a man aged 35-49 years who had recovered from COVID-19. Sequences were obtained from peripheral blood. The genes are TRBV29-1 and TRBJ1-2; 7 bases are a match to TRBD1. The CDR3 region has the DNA TGCAGCGTCGACAGGGCATCGGGCTACACCTTC. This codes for CSVDRASGYTF.